The 13 T cell receptor beta chains given below trace back to one sample, sequenced in a study of blood T cell repertoires in COVID-19 (dated by TCRdb to 2020 to 2021). The library was obtained by the immunoSEQ multiplex PCR assay. The table comes from immuneACCESS by way of TCRdb, which keeps in-frame sequences with V and J called. Part of the clones is missing from these tables; in studies checked, under half for an unresolved V gene and the rest for unknown reasons. Within this sample are 300,000 to 450,000 clones, with approximately 87% of them counted one time only. Around 1.9% of the sample comes from the top ten. Specimen: PBMCs or T cells enriched from blood (not recorded which). These receptor sequences come from a man between 40 and 49 years old in a cohort exposed to, infected with or recovered from COVID-19 (not recorded which).

In this sample, this clone turned up once. The V gene is TRBV5-4, the J gene TRBJ1-1; 8 positions agree with TRBD1. Per the germline V gene, CDR1 is SGHNT and CDR2 is YYREEE (reference sequence). Trimming at V came to 5 bases and at J to 6 bases, leaving 3 bases not matched to a gene. The CDR3 is made up of 12 amino acids. The CDR3 region is CASRSDRAEAFF. CDR3 sequence (DNA): TGTGCCAGCAGGTCGGACAGGGCTGAAGCTTTCTTT.

This rearrangement joins TRBV20-1 to TRBJ2-1; D may be TRBD1 (5 bases). The V end was cut by 3 bases, the J end by 7 bases, with 19 bases between. This CDR3 is built from 15 residues. Germline V gene data show CDR1 as DFQATT and CDR2 as SNEGSKA (reference sequence). The CDR3 DNA follows: TGCAGTGCTAGTGTTCCGTCGCAGGGAACAAATGAGCAGTTCTTC. Encoded protein: CSASVPSQGTNEQFF.

The V and J genes are TRBV19 and TRBJ2-2; D may be TRBD1 (6 bases). The CDR3 sequence is 15 residues long. Trimming shortened V by 3 bases and J by 4 bases, and 12 bases separated the two germline ends. Looked up from germline, CDR1 is LNHDA and CDR2 is SQIVND (reference sequence). The CDR3 DNA is TGTGCCAGTAGTATCGGACAGTCGAGCACCGGGGAGCTGTTTTTT. Amino acid sequence: CASSIGQSSTGELFF.

This clone was seen only a few times. The chain carries TRBV10-1 and TRBJ2-7; 11 bases agree with TRBD2. V dropped 6 bases and J dropped 2; count of bases not matched to a gene: 21. CDR3 length: 20 amino acids. CDR1 is WNHNN and CDR2 is SYGVQD in the germline V gene (reference sequence). The CDR3 nucleotides read TGCGCCAGCAGGACGAGGGGTAGTGAGAAGACTAGCGGGACAACCTACGAGCAGTACTTC. It codes for CASRTRGSEKTSGTTYEQYF.

The CDR3 DNA is TGTGCCAGCAGTTTACTAGGAGAAAGTCAGCCCCAGCATTTT. Translating gives CASSLLGESQPQHF. The rearrangement joins TRBV27 to TRBJ1-5; no clear D. The germline CDR1 and CDR2 sequences are MNHEY and SMNVEV (reference sequence). The CDR3 has 14 amino acids. V was pared by 2 bases and J by 6 bases, with 11 bases between.

Many counts were recorded for this clone. The chain employs TRBV25-1 and TRBJ2-1, with a weak D call TRBD2 (5 bases). The germline V gene encodes CDR1 MGHDK and CDR2 SYGVNS. CDR3 length: 17 residues. V lost 6 bases, J lost 0 bases, and 18 bases lay in between. CDR3 sequence (DNA): TGTGCCAGCAGCCAAAAGGGAGTGAGTAGCTCCTACAATGAGCAGTTCTTC. Translated, it gives CASSQKGVSSSYNEQFF. The variable domain in full, with the rest retrieved from reference TRBV25-1 and TRBJ2-1, is EADIYQTPRYLVIGTGKKITLECSQTMGHDKMYWYQQDPGMELHLIHYSYGVNSTEKGDLSSESTVSRIRTEHFPLTLESARPSHTSQYLCASSQKGVSSSYNEQFFGPGTRLTVL.

This rearrangement joins TRBV9 to TRBJ2-5, with TRBD2 matching 11 bases. Trimming took 0 bases from V and 4 from J; bases not matched to a gene: 2. Germline V lookup: CDR1 SGDLS, CDR2 YYNGEE. CDR3 length: 15 amino acids. The DNA for the CDR3 is TGTGCCAGCAGCGTAGATAGCGGGAGGGGAGAGACCCAGTACTTC. This codes for CASSVDSGRGETQYF.

The rearrangement links TRBV18 to TRBJ2-5, with 8 bases identical to TRBD1. Trimming removed 8 bases from V and 4 bases from J; junction bases left unmatched: 6. This CDR3 contains 13 residues. From germline, CDR1 is KGHSH and CDR2 LQKENI. The CDR3 loop is CASRGQARETQYF. CDR3 DNA: TGTGCCAGCCGGGGACAGGCACGAGAGACCCAGTACTTC.

The genes are TRBV15 and TRBJ2-5; TRBD2 matches 10 bases. Germline CDR1 reads LNHNV; CDR2 reads YYDKDF (reference sequence). V gave up 5 bases and J gave up 4 bases; unmatched junction bases: 10. The CDR3 sequence is 16 residues long. CDR3 loop: CATSGVFERGGETQYF. The CDR3 nucleotides read TGTGCCACCAGCGGCGTCTTTGAGCGGGGGGGAGAGACCCAGTACTTC.

The chain has TRBV29-1 and TRBJ2-3; D may be TRBD2 (6 bases). The germline V gene has CDR1 SQVTM and CDR2 ANQGSEA. CDR3 length: 13 residues. The ends were cut back, 7 bases at V and 0 bases at J, with 11 bases in the middle. The CDR3 coding sequence is TGCAGCGCCGGGACTCCTAGCACAGATACGCAGTATTTT. This translates into CSAGTPSTDTQYF.

This clone was seen a single time. The chain uses TRBV11-3 and TRBJ2-2; 11 bases line up with TRBD2. Germline V gene lookup returns CDR1 SGHNT and CDR2 YENEEA. The V and J ends lost 5 bases and 4 bases, in that order; junction bases with no gene match: 6. The CDR3 totals 16 residues. The CDR3 nucleotides read TGTGCCAGCAGCGCCACTAGCGGGAGCGGCACCGGGGAGCTGTTTTTT. Translating gives CASSATSGSGTGELFF.

This chain connects TRBV6-5 to TRBJ1-5; 10 bases are shared with TRBD1. The CDR3 covers 16 residues. V was clipped by 0 bases and J by 2 bases; unmatched bases: 1. Germline loops: CDR1 MNHEY, CDR2 SVGAGI. For the CDR3, the DNA is TGTGCCAGCAGTTACTCAGGGACAGGGGGCAATCAGCCCCAGCATTTT. It translates to CASSYSGTGGNQPQHF.

This chain connects TRBV6-5 to TRBJ2-3, with D uncertain. CDR3 length: 16 amino acids. V dropped 0 bases and J dropped 0 bases, with 10 bases sitting between them. The V gene's germline CDR1 is MNHEY and CDR2 SVGAGI. Written as DNA, the CDR3 is TGTGCCAGCAGTTACTCGTACGGTTCTAGCACAGATACGCAGTATTTT. This translates into CASSYSYGSSTDTQYF.